One and the same sample provided the 23 T cell receptor beta chains below, sequenced in a study of blood T cells in healthy people across ages. Alongside a J-beta primer mix, a sample-barcoded 5' primer served in a second PCR lasting roughly 7 to 11 cycles. MiXCR, applied by TCRdb to the 5' RACE reads, yields one record per CDR3 protein. The sample consists of under 2,000,000 distinct CDR3 sequences, 49% of them appearing once. The sample taken for sequencing was blood. The receptors come from a woman between 40 and 50 years old in good health.

This clonotype appeared a few times. This sequence joins TRBV7-2 and TRBJ1-5, with TRBD1 identical over 10 bases. This CDR3 has 16 amino acids. J lost 2 bases, V lost 4 bases, and 5 bases had no gene match. Germline V CDR1 and CDR2: SGHTA, FQGNSA. This CDR3 reads CASSSGTGVGNQPQHF. In nucleotides, the CDR3 is TGTGCCAGCAGCTCCGGGACAGGGGTTGGCAATCAGCCCCAGCATTTT. Looking up the rest from reference TRBV7-2 and TRBJ1-5 gives the full variable domain: GAGVSQSPSNKVTEKGKDVELRCDPISGHTALYWYRQSLGQGLEFLIYFQGNSAPDKSGLPSDRFSAERTGGSVSTLTIQRTQQEDSAVYLCASSSGTGVGNQPQHFGDGTRLSIL.

A remark on this clonotype: A much larger clone differs from this one at a single base, so this may be a read error. This chain joins TRBV20-1 and TRBJ2-5, with 12 nucleotides matching TRBD2. Germline lookup yields CDR1 DFQATT and CDR2 SNEGSKA (reference sequence). The CDR3 covers 14 residues. CDR3 DNA sequence: TGCAGTGCTACGGGACTAGCGGGCCCGGAGACCCTGTACTTC. Translating gives CSATGLAGPETLYF.

The chain couples TRBV5-5 to TRBJ2-4; weak D call: TRBD2 (5 bases). The J call may be incorrect, as the DNA end agrees better with TRBJ2-7. Germline V gene sequence: CDR1 SGHKS, CDR2 YYEKEE (reference sequence). The CDR3 is made up of 15 amino acids. CDR3 sequence reads: CASSLAEGFWTEQYF. In DNA, the CDR3 is TGTGCCAGCAGCTTGGCTGAGGGATTCTGGACCGAGCAGTACTTC.

This clonotype was observed a few times. This chain connects TRBV7-2 to TRBJ2-5; unclear D gene. Germline V lookup: CDR1 SGHTA, CDR2 FQGNSA. V was cut by 1 base and J by 5 bases, with 11 bases left in between. This CDR3 is built from 14 residues. CDR3 amino acids: CASSLGFYGETQYF. CDR3 nucleotide sequence: TGTGCCAGCAGCTTAGGTTTTTATGGCGAGACCCAGTACTTC. Full variable domain (rest looked up from reference TRBV7-2 and TRBJ2-5): GAGVSQSPSNKVTEKGKDVELRCDPISGHTALYWYRQSLGQGLEFLIYFQGNSAPDKSGLPSDRFSAERTGGSVSTLTIQRTQQEDSAVYLCASSLGFYGETQYFGPGTRLLVL.

This chain joins TRBV21-1 and TRBJ1-2; the table's TRBD1 call for D was not verified on the DNA. TRBV21-1 is noted as a pseudogene. This CDR3 region has 16 residues. The CDR3 loop is CASSSRYETGCDGYTF. The CDR3 DNA follows: TGTGCCAGCAGCAGCCGGTATGAGACAGGTTGTGATGGCTACACCTTC.

The chain employs TRBV28 and TRBJ1-5; a possible D gene is TRBD1 (5 bases). In germline, CDR1 is MDHEN, CDR2 SYDVKM. This CDR3 is 15 amino acids long. V was cut by 5 bases and J by 0 bases, with 11 bases left in between. The CDR3 DNA sequence: TGTGCCAGCAGTATGGACACGAATAGCAATCAGCCCCAGCATTTT. Translating gives CASSMDTNSNQPQHF.

The CDR3 DNA reads as TGCAGTGCTAAGGGCGGGAGCCCCTACAATGAGCAGTTCTTC. It translates to CSAKGGSPYNEQFF. The genes are TRBV20-1 and TRBJ2-1; TRBD2 agrees at 7 bases. This CDR3 is 14 amino acids long. V trimming: 4 bases; J trimming: 2 bases; junction bases outside the gene matches: 5. The V gene's germline CDR1 is DFQATT and CDR2 SNEGSKA (reference sequence).

J is TRBJ2-3 and V is TRBV11-1, with D unresolved. V was shortened by 3 bases and J by 8 bases, with 15 bases between the two germline ends. Germline CDR1 is SGHAT and CDR2 is FQDESV (reference sequence). There are 14 residues in the CDR3. CDR3 sequence reads: CASSFYRDRVTQYF. CDR3 DNA: TGTGCCAGCAGCTTCTACCGAGACCGGGTTACGCAGTATTTT. The full variable domain, completed using reference TRBV11-1 and TRBJ2-3, is EAEVAQSPRYKITEKSQAVAFWCDPISGHATLYWYRQILGQGPELLVQFQDESVVDDSQLPKDRFSAERLKGVDSTLKIQPAELGDSAMYLCASSFYRDRVTQYFGPGTRLTVL.

This clonotype was counted at least ten times. The V gene is TRBV29-1, the J gene TRBJ2-5; D possibly corresponds to TRBD2 (6 bases). V lost 8 bases to trimming and J lost 7 bases, with 14 bases between them. CDR1 SQVTM and CDR2 ANQGSEA come from the germline V gene. The CDR3 is 11 residues long. In nucleotides, the CDR3 is TGCAGCTCCGCTAGCGCTGGGACCCAGTACTTC. The encoded protein is CSSASAGTQYF.

The chain links TRBV20-1 to TRBJ1-2, with TRBD1 matching 10 bases. CDR3 length: 14 residues. Per the germline V gene, CDR1 is DFQATT and CDR2 is SNEGSKA (reference sequence). V trimming: 5 bases; J trimming: 6 bases; junction bases outside the gene matches: 9. CDR3 nucleotide sequence: TGCAGTGCTGACCTGGCGGACAGGGGGGATGGCTACACCTTC. The encoded protein is CSADLADRGDGYTF.

About this clonotype: At one end, the junction sequence differs from germline, possibly due to a read error. The gene calls are TRBV6-5 and TRBJ1-6, with a tentative D call TRBD1 (5 bases). The CDR3 contains 16 residues. CDR1 and CDR2 from the germline V gene are MNHEY and SVGAGI. CDR3 sequence: CASSYSGGSYNSPLHF. As DNA, the CDR3 is TGTGCCAGCAGTTACTCTGGGGGTTCCTATAATTCACCCCTTCACTTT.

V is TRBV4-3 and J is TRBJ2-3, with 8 bases aligning to TRBD2. Germline V gene data show CDR1 as LGHNA and CDR2 as YSLEER. Unmatched junction bases numbered 11, after V lost 3 bases and J lost 3 bases. This CDR3 has 17 amino acids. The CDR3 nucleotides read TGCGCCAGCAGCCACGGCGTCGGCGGGGGGACTACAGATACGCAGTATTTT. It yields the protein CASSHGVGGGTTDTQYF.

This chain's CDR3 is CSAMSRGGDEKLFF. CDR3 bases: TGCAGTGCTATGAGCAGGGGCGGGGATGAAAAACTGTTTTTT. V usage is TRBV20-1 and J usage is TRBJ1-4, with D perhaps TRBD1 (6 bases). Germline V gives CDR1 DFQATT, CDR2 SNEGSKA (reference sequence). V lost 4 bases and J 6 bases, leaving 15 bases between the germline ends. The CDR3 runs 14 residues.

The J gene is TRBJ1-1, the V gene TRBV20-1, with D uncertain. This CDR3 has 17 residues. CDR1 and CDR2 from the germline V gene are DFQATT and SNEGSKA (reference sequence). Deletions cut 0 bases from V and 0 bases from J, with 17 bases between. CDR3: CSARDRADLTLNTEAFF. The DNA for the CDR3 is TGCAGTGCTAGAGATCGGGCGGACCTTACTTTGAACACTGAAGCTTTCTTT.

This chain joins TRBV5-1 and TRBJ1-4; perhaps TRBD1 as D (5 bases). The CDR3 runs to 14 residues. V lost 0 bases and J 8 bases, leaving 11 bases between the germline ends. Germline V gene sequence: CDR1 SGHRS, CDR2 YFSETQ. The CDR3 spells CASSLASTDEKLFF. The CDR3 DNA reads as TGCGCCAGCAGCTTGGCCTCGACAGACGAAAAACTGTTTTTT.

A word on this clonotype: Since a much larger clone is just one base distant, this may be a read error. V is TRBV7-2 and J is TRBJ1-2, with D perhaps matching TRBD1 (6 bases). V lost 5 bases, J lost 2 bases, and 9 bases lay in between. The CDR3 consists of 13 residues. Germline V gives CDR1 SGHTA, CDR2 FQGNSA. The CDR3 is CASSGTWNYGYTF. The CDR3 nucleotides are TGTGCCAGCAGCGGGACATGGAACTATGGCTACACCTTC.

The V call is TRBV20-1, the J call TRBJ2-5, with 11 bases fitting TRBD1. The DNA end lines up better with TRBJ2-7; the J call may be wrong. In germline, CDR1 is DFQATT, CDR2 SNEGSKA (reference sequence). The CDR3 loop spans 14 amino acids. CDR3 sequence reads: CSAIPGTGGYEQYF. For the CDR3, the DNA is TGCAGTGCCATCCCCGGGACAGGGGGATACGAGCAGTACTTC.

This clonotype came up once. One junction end disagrees with the germline gene, perhaps due to a read error. The genes are TRBV27 and TRBJ2-6; possibly TRBD1 or TRBD2 for D (5 bases each). Germline loops: CDR1 MNHEY, CDR2 SMNVEV (reference sequence). The CDR3 consists of 16 residues. The DNA for the CDR3 is TGTGCCAGCAGTTTATTGGGGGAGCCTGGGGCCAACGTCCAGACTTTC. This gives the protein CASSLLGEPGANVQTF.

J is TRBJ1-2 and V is TRBV20-1, with TRBD1 matching over 7 bases. CDR1 is DFQATT, CDR2 SNEGSKA, per germline (reference sequence). The V gene end was trimmed by 3 bases and the J gene end by 4 bases; junction bases not matched to a gene: 5. The CDR3 is made up of 13 amino acids. The CDR3 DNA is TGCAGTGCTAGCCCGACAGGGACCTATGGCTACACCTTC. This sequence encodes CSASPTGTYGYTF.

The genes are TRBV29-1 and TRBJ1-1, with 8 bases aligning to TRBD1. There are 14 residues in the CDR3. From germline, CDR1 is SQVTM and CDR2 ANQGSEA. J was trimmed by 2 bases and V by 5 bases; bases with no gene match: 7. The chain's CDR3 is CSVPGQVLNTEAFF. CDR3 bases: TGCAGCGTTCCGGGACAGGTTTTAAACACTGAAGCTTTCTTT.

This clonotype occurred a few times. This chain connects TRBV20-1 to TRBJ2-1; tentatively, D is TRBD1 (7 bases). The V gene lost 7 bases and the J gene lost 5 bases, with 15 bases spanning the gap. CDR1 and CDR2 from the germline V gene are DFQATT and SNEGSKA (reference sequence). This CDR3 has 13 amino acids. CDR3 bases: TGCAGTGGTCAGGGGGGCCATAACAATGAGCAGTTCTTC. Translation: CSGQGGHNNEQFF.

The chain's CDR3 is CASSQPLGGGSGGQFF. CDR3 DNA sequence: TGTGCCAGCAGTCAACCATTAGGGGGTGGTTCCGGGGGGCAGTTCTTC. The J gene is TRBJ2-1, the V gene TRBV28, with D perhaps being TRBD1 or TRBD2 (6 bases each). The CDR3 has 16 residues. CDR1 MDHEN and CDR2 SYDVKM come from the germline V gene. Deletions cut 5 bases from V and 12 bases from J, with 26 bases between.

This clonotype was counted between two and nine times. The chain recombines TRBV15 with TRBJ2-5, with D perhaps TRBD2 (5 bases). This CDR3 has 13 amino acids. Germline V gene lookup returns CDR1 LNHNV and CDR2 YYDKDF (reference sequence). V was clipped by 7 bases and J by 5 bases, with 14 bases between them. The DNA for the CDR3 is TGTGCCACCAAGGACGGCCGGGGTGAGACCCAGTACTTC. The encoded protein is CATKDGRGETQYF.